This section outlines one T cell receptor (beta chain) sequence together with its context. Its cognate antigen is unknown. This sample is drawn from a study of cytomegalovirus exposure and HLA in healthy donors. Overall study findings and caveats: A missense variant in DCLRE1C was later tied to TCR beta V- and J-gene trimming.

PCR was performed using 60 Vbeta and 13 Jbeta primers. The assay was immunoSEQ multiplex PCR, and TCRdb's table has in-frame clones only and misses some. The repertoire holds roughly 160,000 clones, approximately 80% seen once, with 1.3% in the top ten. Germline loops: CDR1 MNHNY, CDR2 SVGAGI (reference sequence). This CDR3 has 12 residues. V was trimmed by 7 bases and J by 6 bases, leaving 12 bases between them. The chain employs TRBV6-6 and TRBJ1-2; D not resolved. This clonotype originated in a man younger than 45 in good health and CMV-seronegative. The sample comprised PBMCs. The CDR3 loop reads CASNFQEDGYTF. In nucleotides, the CDR3 is TGTGCCAGCAATTTTCAGGAAGATGGCTACACCTTC.